These 17 T cell receptor beta chains came from one sample sequenced in a study of T cell responses to AZD1222 COVID-19 vaccine. Libraries were prepared by immunoSEQ multiplex PCR; TCRdb keeps only in-frame clonotypes and omits some of them. The profile shows roughly 81,000 clones, 65% to 90% of them singletons. Source: peripheral blood, taken on day 0 of AZD1222 vaccination. The origin of the receptors is an adult in good health.

The chain has TRBV6-2 or TRBV6-3 and TRBJ1-1; 7 bases fit TRBD1. The CDR3 extends over 17 amino acids. Germline CDR1 and CDR2: MNHEY and SVGEGT. V was pared by 4 bases and J by 3 bases, with 14 bases of the junction left unmatched. The CDR3 sequence is CASSSSLPDREDTEAFF. In nucleotides, the CDR3 is TGTGCCAGCAGTTCTTCCCTTCCCGACAGGGAGGACACTGAAGCTTTCTTT.

This clone showed up just a few times. The gene calls are TRBV3-1 (or the pseudogene TRBV3-2) and TRBJ2-5; 14 bases line up with TRBD2. This CDR3 comprises 16 residues. After removal of 5 bases from V and 2 bases from J, the junction contained 4 bases not matched to a gene. CDR1 LGHDT and CDR2 YNNKEL come from the germline V gene (reference sequence). CDR3 nucleotides: TGTGCCAGCAGCGAAGGACTAGCGGGAGGACAAGAGACCCAGTACTTC. As protein: CASSEGLAGGQETQYF.

J is TRBJ1-4 and V is TRBV6-1; D is unclear. V was shortened by 0 bases and J by 5 bases, with 19 bases between the two germline ends. Per the germline V gene, CDR1 is MNHNS and CDR2 is SASEGT. This CDR3 has 18 amino acids. The CDR3 DNA reads as TGTGCCAGCAGTGAAGCGCAGATAAACAGATACTCGAATGAAAAACTGTTTTTT. This codes for CASSEAQINRYSNEKLFF.

The genes are TRBV28 and TRBJ2-6; a possible D gene is TRBD2 (6 bases). V was pared by 2 bases and J by 0 bases, with 11 bases between. Germline-derived CDR1 and CDR2 are MDHEN and SYDVKM. This CDR3 contains 17 residues. The CDR3: CASSLAGRYSGANVLTF. The CDR3 DNA sequence: TGTGCCAGCAGTTTAGCGGGACGTTACTCTGGGGCCAACGTCCTGACTTTC.

The rearrangement uses TRBV7-2 and TRBJ2-7; TRBD1 or TRBD2 may be the D gene (5 bases each). Germline V lookup: CDR1 SGHTA, CDR2 FQGNSA. The CDR3 extends over 16 amino acids. V lost 1 base to trimming and J lost 0 bases, with 13 bases between them. As DNA, the CDR3 is TGTGCCAGCAGCTTAGAACCTGGGACCAACTCCTACGAGCAGTACTTC. Encoded protein: CASSLEPGTNSYEQYF.

With regard to this clone: The sample holds other DNA sequences that translate to the same CDR3. The chain carries TRBV15 and TRBJ2-7; 10 nucleotides line up with TRBD1. V shed 6 bases and J 3 bases; nucleotides not matched to a gene: 2. Germline V gives CDR1 LNHNV, CDR2 YYDKDF (reference sequence). The CDR3 length is 13 residues. Here the CDR3 DNA reads TGTGCCACCAGTCGGGACAGGGGCTACGAGCAGTACTTC. This gives the protein CATSRDRGYEQYF.

The chain recombines TRBV3-1 (or the pseudogene TRBV3-2) with TRBJ2-1; 7 bases map to TRBD2. CDR1 and CDR2 (germline): LGHDT, YNNKEL (reference sequence). The CDR3 runs to 16 residues. Trimming took 4 bases from V and 4 from J; bases not matched to a gene: 10. The CDR3 protein is CASSRAWGGSYNEQFF. The CDR3 coding sequence is TGTGCCAGCAGCCGAGCCTGGGGCGGGAGTTACAATGAGCAGTTCTTC.

The rearrangement joins TRBV4-1 to TRBJ2-5; 8 positions match TRBD1. This CDR3 comprises 14 residues. Trimming at V came to 4 bases and at J to 5 bases, leaving 6 bases not matched to a gene. The germline gives CDR1 MGHRA, CDR2 YSYEKL. DNA for the CDR3: TGCGCCAGCAGCCTCGGGGGACAGGCGGAGACCCAGTACTTC. It is translated as CASSLGGQAETQYF.

The rearrangement joins TRBV7-3 to TRBJ2-7, with 10 bases lining up with TRBD2. Trimming removed 2 bases from V and 3 bases from J; junction bases left unmatched: 4. The germline V gene encodes CDR1 SGHTA and CDR2 FQGTGA. This CDR3 contains 15 residues. CDR3 DNA sequence: TGTGCCAGCAGCTTACGAAGCGGGAGGGGCTACGAGCAGTACTTC. It translates to CASSLRSGRGYEQYF. The complete variable domain, with remaining parts taken from reference TRBV7-3 and TRBJ2-7, reads GAGVSQTPSNKVTEKGKYVELRCDPISGHTALYWYRQSLGQGPEFLIYFQGTGAADDSGLPNDRFFAVRPEGSVSTLKIQRTERGDSAVYLCASSLRSGRGYEQYFGPGTRLTVT.

This chain joins TRBV6-2 or TRBV6-3 and TRBJ1-1; 8 bases are shared with TRBD1. Germline assignment: CDR1 MNHEY and CDR2 SVGEGT. The length of the CDR3 is 13 residues. The trim removed 6 bases at V and 3 bases at J, leaving 3 bases unmatched. CDR3 sequence: CASSLQGDTEAFF. CDR3 DNA sequence: TGTGCCAGCAGCCTACAGGGGGACACTGAAGCTTTCTTT.

The chain joins TRBV20-1 to TRBJ2-7, with D unresolved. Germline lookup yields CDR1 DFQATT and CDR2 SNEGSKA (reference sequence). The CDR3 consists of 10 residues. With 6 bases removed from V and 5 bases from J, the gap between germline ends came to 8 bases. Here the CDR3 reads CSAANNEQYF. CDR3 DNA: TGCAGTGCGGCAAACAACGAGCAGTACTTC.

The chain couples TRBV7-3 to TRBJ1-2; D is possibly TRBD1 (5 bases). The CDR3 loop spans 13 amino acids. The germline V and J ends were trimmed by 2 bases and 3 bases, with 7 bases remaining between them. Per the germline V gene, CDR1 is SGHTA and CDR2 is FQGTGA. In DNA form, the CDR3 reads TGTGCCAGCAGCTTAGGGACGGACTATGGCTACACCTTC. This encodes CASSLGTDYGYTF.

As to this clone: The conserved phenylalanine or tryptophan is not found at the CDR3 terminus, so this likely reflects a read error. The limits of the CDR3 on the DNA are not certain, so only TCRdb's listed CDR3 is given. V and J are TRBV7-9 and TRBJ2-7; TRBD2 is the table's D call, not checked against the DNA. A total of 13 residues make up the CDR3, ends included. Germline V gene data show CDR1 as SEHNR and CDR2 as FQNEAQ (reference sequence). This chain's CDR3 is CASSFGTSGTPSL.

The rearrangement links TRBV3-1 (or the pseudogene TRBV3-2) to TRBJ2-5, with 7 bases matching TRBD2. Germline V gene lookup returns CDR1 LGHDT and CDR2 YNNKEL (reference sequence). There are 15 residues in the CDR3. J was trimmed by 2 bases and V by 2 bases; bases with no gene match: 5. The CDR3 region has the DNA TGTGCCAGCAGCCAACTAGCGGTGAAACAAGAGACCCAGTACTTC. Amino acid sequence: CASSQLAVKQETQYF.

The rearrangement joins TRBV24-1 to TRBJ1-3; D not certain. V was cut by 5 bases and J by 3 bases, with 13 bases left in between. The CDR3 loop spans 15 amino acids. Germline-derived CDR1 and CDR2 are KGHDR and SFDVKD. The CDR3 coding sequence is TGTGCCACCAGTGCCCCCGGGGTTCTTGGAAACACCATATATTTT. This sequence encodes CATSAPGVLGNTIYF.

This rearrangement joins TRBV27 to TRBJ1-4; no reliable D call. Trimming left V 5 bases short and J 8 bases short, with 15 bases between. Germline CDR1 reads MNHEY; CDR2 reads SMNVEV (reference sequence). This CDR3 has 14 amino acids. The CDR3 spells CASSNRPGGEKLFF. Here the CDR3 DNA reads TGTGCCAGCAGTAATCGGCCGGGAGGGGAAAAACTGTTTTTT.

This clone has only one observation. The chain is built from TRBV3-1 (or the pseudogene TRBV3-2) and TRBJ2-2; D possibly corresponds to TRBD1 (6 bases). This CDR3 spans 15 amino acids. Germline V lookup: CDR1 LGHDT, CDR2 YNNKEL (reference sequence). Deletions cut 5 bases from V and 0 bases from J, with 10 bases between. The CDR3 DNA reads as TGTGCCAGCAGCTCACAGGGAACGAACACCGGGGAGCTGTTTTTT. Translated, it gives CASSSQGTNTGELFF.